This T cell receptor (beta chain) was sequenced in a study of blood T cell repertoires in COVID-19. Turning to the study itself: Italy, Spain and the United States were the sources of the convalescent and acute COVID-19 samples. T cells, B-cell-depleted T cells, or PBMCs supplied cDNA or gDNA.

Assay used: immunoSEQ multiplex PCR; TCRdb lists only in-frame clones, some missing. The data show 53,000 or so clones, with about 78% seen just once and 22% held by the top ten. This clone came up a few times. Different DNA sequences within this sample yield the same CDR3. The TCR was taken from a man between 45 and 60 years old with active or convalescent COVID-19. Sequencing input: peripheral blood.

CDR3 amino acids: CSADTGTEAFF. The CDR3 nucleotides read TGCAGTGCTGATACAGGGACTGAAGCTTTCTTT. The genes are TRBV20-1 and TRBJ1-1; a possible D gene is TRBD1 (6 bases). This CDR3 has 11 residues. The germline gives CDR1 DFQATT, CDR2 SNEGSKA (reference sequence). Trimming shortened V by 5 bases and J by 5 bases, and 9 bases separated the two germline ends.